The 9 T cell receptor beta chains below come from one sample, sequenced in a study of cytomegalovirus exposure and HLA in healthy donors. Libraries were prepared by immunoSEQ multiplex PCR; TCRdb keeps only in-frame clonotypes and omits some of them. Of 260,000 or so clones in the sample, approximately 88% were seen once. The sequenced material came from PBMCs. These TCRs come from a woman between 18 and 29 years old in good health and CMV-seronegative.

The J gene is TRBJ1-2, the V gene TRBV30; D unresolved. This CDR3 is built from 13 residues. Germline V gene sequence: CDR1 GTSNPN, CDR2 SVGIG (reference sequence). Trimming pared 6 bases from V and 4 bases from J, leaving 15 bases between. The CDR3 coding sequence is TGTGCCTGTCAGTCCCAAGAAAGCTATGGCTACACCTTC. Its translation is CACQSQESYGYTF. The entire variable domain, with the rest obtained from reference TRBV30 and TRBJ1-2, is as follows: SQTIHQWPATLVQPVGSPLSLECTVEGTSNPNLYWYRQAAGRGLQLLFYSVGIGQISSEVPQNLSASRPQDRQFILSSKKLLLSDSGFYLCACQSQESYGYTFGSGTRLTVV.

The chain couples TRBV11-3 to TRBJ2-5; D perhaps matches TRBD2 (5 bases). The CDR3 runs 14 residues. With 0 bases removed from V and 1 base from J, the gap between germline ends came to 6 bases. The germline V gene encodes CDR1 SGHNT and CDR2 YENEEA. This chain's CDR3 is CASSLDRGQETQYF. DNA for the CDR3: TGTGCCAGCAGCTTAGATCGGGGCCAAGAGACCCAGTACTTC. Combining the CDR3 with reference TRBV11-3 and TRBJ2-5 gives the whole variable domain EAGVVQSPRYKIIEKKQPVAFWCNPISGHNTLYWYLQNLGQGPELLIRYENEEAVDDSQLPKDRFSAERLKGVDSTLKIQPAELGDSAVYLCASSLDRGQETQYFGPGTRLLVL.

The genes are TRBV15 and TRBJ2-7; tentative D call: TRBD1 (6 bases). The CDR3 sequence is 15 residues long. CDR1 is LNHNV and CDR2 is YYDKDF in the germline V gene (reference sequence). The germline V and J ends were trimmed by 1 base and 0 bases, with 10 bases remaining between them. The CDR3 protein is CATSRAAGVSYEQYF. In DNA, the CDR3 is TGTGCCACCAGCAGAGCGGCAGGGGTCTCCTACGAGCAGTACTTC.

The CDR3 reads CASSPLGYSPLHF. The CDR3 DNA sequence: TGTGCCAGCAGTCCTCTGGGCTATTCACCCCTCCACTTT. The chain recombines TRBV28 with TRBJ1-6; D not certain. This CDR3 is 13 amino acids long. Per the germline V gene, CDR1 is MDHEN and CDR2 is SYDVKM. V was shortened by 5 bases and J by 8 bases, with 10 bases between the two germline ends.

The rearrangement links TRBV7-2 to TRBJ2-7; D remains unclear. With 10 bases removed from V and 3 bases from J, the gap between germline ends came to 19 bases. The CDR3 contains 14 residues. Germline CDR1 reads SGHTA; CDR2 reads FQGNSA. The CDR3 region has the DNA TGTGCCACCGACCTCCAGCGCTATGGCTACGAGCAGTACTTC. It codes for CATDLQRYGYEQYF.

This clone was seen a handful of times. The genes are TRBV4-3 and TRBJ2-7, with 8 bases fitting TRBD2. This CDR3 comprises 15 residues. Germline V gene lookup returns CDR1 LGHNA and CDR2 YSLEER. J was trimmed by 4 bases and V by 1 base; bases with no gene match: 6. This CDR3 is CASSQGPGGVYEQYF. CDR3 DNA: TGCGCCAGCAGCCAAGGGCCGGGAGGGGTGTACGAGCAGTACTTC.

V gene TRBV25-1 combines with J gene TRBJ1-3; D is undetermined. The CDR3 runs to 13 residues. Trimming cost V 7 bases and J 4 bases, with 11 bases left between them. Germline lookup yields CDR1 MGHDK and CDR2 SYGVNS. The DNA of the CDR3 is TGTGCCAGCACGGCGGGGAGGGGAAACACCATATATTTT. It yields the protein CASTAGRGNTIYF.

The chain uses TRBV10-1 and TRBJ2-7, with 7 bases matching TRBD1. Looked up from germline, CDR1 is WNHNN and CDR2 is SYGVQD (reference sequence). CDR3 length: 13 amino acids. Trimming removed 3 bases from V and 3 bases from J; junction bases left unmatched: 2. CDR3 DNA sequence: TGCGCCAGCAGTGACAACAGGGGCTACGAGCAGTACTTC. Translating gives CASSDNRGYEQYF.

The chain joins TRBV6-5 to TRBJ1-1; 7 bases map to TRBD1. In germline, CDR1 is MNHEY, CDR2 SVGAGI. The V and J ends lost 2 bases and 3 bases, in that order; junction bases with no gene match: 6. The CDR3 has 15 amino acids. The CDR3 protein is CASSYEAGGHTEAFF. DNA for the CDR3: TGTGCCAGCAGTTACGAGGCAGGGGGACACACTGAAGCTTTCTTT.